The TCR beta chain described here comes from a study of cytomegalovirus exposure and HLA in healthy donors. Findings of the study overall: In vitro experiments confirmed that three CMV-associated chains were specific for CMV antigens.

The PCR used 60 Vbeta and 13 Jbeta primers. Clones were read by immunoSEQ multiplex PCR, and TCRdb kept only the in-frame ones, dropping some. The sample shows about 140,000 clones, around 76% of them seen only once. CDR1 SGHAT and CDR2 FQNNGV come from the germline V gene. The CDR3 contains 15 residues. The J segment lost 7 bases and the V segment lost 3 bases, leaving 6 bases of the junction unmatched. Concerning this clone: Antigen: not known.

Sequencing was carried out using PBMCs. V is TRBV11-2 and J is TRBJ1-6, with TRBD1 matching 7 bases. The origin of this receptor is a male donor in good health and CMV-seronegative. The CDR3 spells CASSFAGTANSPLHF. CDR3 coding DNA: TGTGCCAGCAGCTTCGCGGGGACAGCAAATTCACCCCTCCACTTT. Combining the CDR3 with reference TRBV11-2 and TRBJ1-6 gives the whole variable domain EAGVAQSPRYKIIEKRQSVAFWCNPISGHATLYWYQQILGQGPKLLIQFQNNGVVDDSQLPKDRFSAERLKGVDSTLKIQPAKLEDSAVYLCASSFAGTANSPLHFGNGTRLTVT.